This T cell receptor beta chain originates from a study of molecular identifiers for immune sequencing clone quantification. As regards this clonotype: A much larger clone is a single base away; this may be a read error.

A single record per CDR3 protein comes from TCRdb applying MiXCR to the PCR reads. Among about 320,000 distinct CDR3 sequences listed, 24% were seen once. The sequencing sample was made of naive CD8+ T cells from blood, with Jurkat cell RNA spiked in. Specified subset: FACS-sorted CD8+CD4-CCR7+CD45RA+ naive T cells. The receptor was derived from a human donor in good health. Some libraries in this study had Jurkat cell RNA spiked in.

The DNA for the CDR3 is TGTGCCAGCAGTCCCGGCGATGGGCAGTTCTTC. Translation gives CASSPGDGQFF. The rearrangement joins TRBV6-2 or TRBV6-3 to TRBJ2-1; D not certain. The CDR3 length is 11 residues. V lost 5 bases to trimming and J lost 12 bases, with 11 bases between them. Germline CDR1 reads MNHEY; CDR2 reads SVGEGT.